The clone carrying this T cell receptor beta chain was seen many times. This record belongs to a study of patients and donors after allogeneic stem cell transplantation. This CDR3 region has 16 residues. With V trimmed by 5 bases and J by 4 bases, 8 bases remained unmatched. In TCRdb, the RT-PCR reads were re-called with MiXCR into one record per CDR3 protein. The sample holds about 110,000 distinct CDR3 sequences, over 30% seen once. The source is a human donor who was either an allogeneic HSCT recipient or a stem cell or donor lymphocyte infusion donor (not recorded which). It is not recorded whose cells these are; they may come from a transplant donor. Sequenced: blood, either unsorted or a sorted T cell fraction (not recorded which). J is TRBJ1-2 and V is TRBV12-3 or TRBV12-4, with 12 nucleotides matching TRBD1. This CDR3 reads CASSAGDRGRGYGYTF. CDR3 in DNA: TGTGCCAGCAGTGCCGGGGACAGGGGGCGCGGCTATGGCTACACCTTC.